Shown below are 30 T cell receptor beta chains from a single sample sequenced in a study of T cell responses to AZD1222 COVID-19 vaccine. Some clones are missing from TCRdb's copy, which holds only in-frame ones; the method was immunoSEQ multiplex PCR. The table lists 100,000 to 150,000 clones, around 89% of them singletons. The sequenced sample was peripheral blood, obtained on day 0 of AZD1222 vaccination. The receptor set was obtained from an adult in good health.

The chain carries TRBV12-3 or TRBV12-4 and TRBJ1-2; D gene unclear. The germline V and J ends were trimmed by 8 bases and 6 bases, with 13 bases remaining between them. This CDR3 is 12 amino acids long. The CDR3 sequence is CASVSDMDGYTF. The CDR3 DNA follows: TGTGCCAGCGTTTCGGATATGGATGGCTACACCTTC.

This chain connects TRBV4-1 to TRBJ2-1, with 13 bases fitting TRBD2. This CDR3 has 16 residues. J gave up 8 bases and V 2 bases, and 6 bases lay outside the gene matches. The germline gives CDR1 MGHRA, CDR2 YSYEKL. The CDR3 loop is CASSQPTSGRKDEQFF. The CDR3 DNA reads as TGCGCCAGCAGCCAACCGACTAGCGGGAGGAAGGATGAGCAGTTCTTC.

This chain uses TRBV9 with TRBJ1-1; D not certain. V was clipped by 3 bases and J by 1 base, with 7 bases between them. The CDR3 covers 13 residues. CDR1 and CDR2 (germline): SGDLS, YYNGEE. The DNA for the CDR3 is TGTGCCAGCAGCGACCACAGGAACACTGAAGCTTTCTTT. The encoded protein is CASSDHRNTEAFF. Looking up the rest from reference TRBV9 and TRBJ1-1 gives the full variable domain: DSGVTQTPKHLITATGQRVTLRCSPRSGDLSVYWYQQSLDQGLQFLIQYYNGEERAKGNILERFSAQQFPDLHSELNLSSLELGDSALYFCASSDHRNTEAFFGQGTRLTVV.

This chain uses TRBV20-1 with TRBJ2-3, with D unclear. Germline V gene lookup returns CDR1 DFQATT and CDR2 SNEGSKA (reference sequence). Trimming left V 3 bases short and J 4 bases short, with 8 bases between. The CDR3 extends over 12 amino acids. The CDR3 DNA follows: TGCAGTGCTAGTGGTTGGGCAGATACGCAGTATTTT. Protein sequence: CSASGWADTQYF.

J is TRBJ1-2 and V is TRBV24-1; possible D gene TRBD1, 5 bases. The length of the CDR3 is 13 residues. Per the germline V gene, CDR1 is KGHDR and CDR2 is SFDVKD. With 9 bases removed from V and 8 bases from J, the gap between germline ends came to 18 bases. Written as DNA, the CDR3 is TGTGCCACCGGGGGGGGGAGAGGAGACGGCTACACCTTC. Translation gives CATGGGRGDGYTF.

This clone showed up just a few times. This chain connects TRBV19 to TRBJ1-5, with D perhaps matching TRBD1 (5 bases). The CDR3 length is 15 residues. Germline V gives CDR1 LNHDA, CDR2 SQIVND (reference sequence). Trimming shortened V by 3 bases and J by 4 bases, and 13 bases separated the two germline ends. In DNA form, the CDR3 reads TGTGCCAGTAGTATCCCAATTGGGGCTAATCAGCCCCAGCATTTT. It specifies CASSIPIGANQPQHF.

The chain recombines TRBV5-1 with TRBJ1-2; D is uncertain. V dropped 3 bases and J dropped 2 bases, with 14 bases sitting between them. Germline lookup yields CDR1 SGHRS and CDR2 YFSETQ. The CDR3 is 15 amino acids. CDR3 region: CASSSIKQRNYGYTF. The CDR3 DNA follows: TGCGCCAGCAGCTCAATTAAACAGAGAAACTATGGCTACACCTTC.

The rearrangement links TRBV5-1 to TRBJ1-3; the match to TRBD1 covers 8 bases. Germline V lookup: CDR1 SGHRS, CDR2 YFSETQ. The V segment lost 1 base and the J segment 0 bases; nucleotides outside the gene matches: 3. This CDR3 comprises 16 residues. The CDR3 sequence is CASSLPTGGSGNTIYF. In DNA, the CDR3 is TGCGCCAGCAGCTTGCCCACAGGGGGCTCTGGAAACACCATATATTTT.

This sequence joins TRBV24-1 and TRBJ2-1, with TRBD2 matching 13 bases. The J segment lost 6 bases and the V segment lost 3 bases, leaving 4 bases of the junction unmatched. The CDR3 is 16 residues long. Germline CDR1 KGHDR, CDR2 SFDVKD. CDR3 nucleotides: TGTGCCACCAGTGATCTCGGGACTAGCGGGATCAATGAGCAGTTCTTC. As protein: CATSDLGTSGINEQFF.

The rearrangement uses TRBV11-2 and TRBJ2-7; a weak D match, TRBD1 (5 bases). Germline values: CDR1 SGHAT, CDR2 FQNNGV. V lost 3 bases and J 3 bases, leaving 6 bases between the germline ends. The CDR3 length is 12 residues. For the CDR3, the DNA is TGTGCCAGCAGCTTCGACAGCTACGAGCAGTACTTC. It is translated as CASSFDSYEQYF.

This clone has more than one count but fewer than ten. The rearrangement links TRBV2 to TRBJ1-2; 8 nucleotides line up with TRBD1. This CDR3 has 14 amino acids. Germline loops: CDR1 SNHLY, CDR2 FYNNEI. The V gene end was trimmed by 4 bases and the J gene end by 1 base; junction bases not matched to a gene: 2. The CDR3 coding sequence is TGTGCCAGCAGTGGGACAGGGTTTAACTATGGCTACACCTTC. Translated, it gives CASSGTGFNYGYTF.

The gene calls are TRBV3-1 (or the pseudogene TRBV3-2) and TRBJ2-2; D is perhaps TRBD1 (6 bases). The CDR3 has 15 amino acids. V was trimmed by 4 bases and J by 4 bases, leaving 13 bases between them. The germline V gene has CDR1 LGHDT and CDR2 YNNKEL (reference sequence). CDR3 DNA sequence: TGTGCCAGCAGCCTTATGACAGGAGCCACCGGGGAGCTGTTTTTT. Translating gives CASSLMTGATGELFF.

This clone was observed once. The chain joins TRBV29-1 to TRBJ2-1, with TRBD1 as a possible D gene (6 bases). The CDR3 extends over 15 amino acids. Germline V gene sequence: CDR1 SQVTM, CDR2 ANQGSEA. V lost 7 bases to trimming and J lost 8 bases, with 24 bases between them. In DNA, the CDR3 is TGCAGCGCCCGTCTCAGGGGACACAGCCGCGATGAGCAGTTCTTC. This gives the protein CSARLRGHSRDEQFF.

This rearrangement joins TRBV6-5 to TRBJ2-1, with TRBD2 as a possible D gene (6 bases). Trimming shortened V by 7 bases and J by 0 bases, and 13 bases separated the two germline ends. Germline CDR1 and CDR2: MNHEY and SVGAGI. The CDR3 is 15 amino acids. CDR3 region: CASKAGPTSYNEQFF. DNA for the CDR3: TGTGCCAGCAAGGCGGGACCCACCTCCTACAATGAGCAGTTCTTC.

Concerning this clone: Distinct nucleotide sequences in the sample also encode this CDR3. This chain uses TRBV19 with TRBJ1-5; D gene uncertain. V was pared by 1 base and J by 3 bases, with 4 bases between. Germline assignment: CDR1 LNHDA and CDR2 SQIVND (reference sequence). The CDR3 consists of 13 residues. For the CDR3, the DNA is TGTGCCAGTAGTATAGGACCCAATCAGCCCCAGCATTTT. It encodes CASSIGPNQPQHF.

This clone has just a few counts. The chain employs TRBV12-3 or TRBV12-4 and TRBJ2-7, with D uncertain. V lost 3 bases, J lost 3 bases, and 9 bases lay in between. CDR3 length equals 13 residues. CDR3 sequence (DNA): TGTGCCAGCAGTTTTGGGGTTCACTACGAGCAGTACTTC. Protein sequence: CASSFGVHYEQYF.

V is TRBV4-3 and J is TRBJ2-4; possibly TRBD1 or TRBD2 for D (5 bases each). The germline CDR1 and CDR2 sequences are LGHNA and YSLEER. V lost 0 bases and J lost 2, with 17 bases in between. The CDR3 length is 18 residues. The CDR3: CASSQDLGLGRTKNIQYF. In DNA, the CDR3 is TGCGCCAGCAGCCAAGATTTGGGGCTGGGACGAACCAAAAACATTCAGTACTTC.

V usage is TRBV11-2 and J usage is TRBJ1-5, with 7 positions matching TRBD1. The V gene end was trimmed by 5 bases and the J gene end by 4 bases; junction bases not matched to a gene: 8. CDR3 length: 15 residues. In germline, CDR1 is SGHAT, CDR2 FQNNGV. The CDR3 bases are TGTGCCAGCAGCCTAGCAACAGGGGCAAATCAGCCCCAGCATTTT. This encodes CASSLATGANQPQHF.

V is TRBV29-1 and J is TRBJ2-5, with TRBD1 as a possible D gene (5 bases). V lost 3 bases, J lost 4 bases, and 12 bases lay in between. Germline loops: CDR1 SQVTM, CDR2 ANQGSEA. CDR3 size: 13 residues. The CDR3 nucleotides are TGCAGCGTTGATCAGGGCCCGGGAGAGACCCAGTACTTC. Its translation is CSVDQGPGETQYF. The full variable domain, completed using reference TRBV29-1 and TRBJ2-5, is SAVISQKPSRDICQRGTSLTIQCQVDSQVTMMFWYRQQPGQSLTLIATANQGSEATYESGFVIDKFPISRPNLTFSTLTVSNMSPEDSSIYLCSVDQGPGETQYFGPGTRLLVL.

The V gene is TRBV5-8, the J gene TRBJ2-7; possibly TRBD1 for D (5 bases). The length of the CDR3 is 11 residues. Germline loops: CDR1 SGHTS, CDR2 YDEGEE. Trimming cost V 9 bases and J 6 bases, with 13 bases left between them. CDR3 nucleotides: TGTGCCACTCGGGCAGGGTTCGAGCAGTACTTC. Translated: CATRAGFEQYF.

The CDR3 DNA sequence: TGTGCCTGTGGTATCGGGCCCATGGGGACAGATACGCAGTATTTT. It specifies CACGIGPMGTDTQYF. The rearrangement links TRBV30 to TRBJ2-3, with D unclear. This CDR3 region has 15 residues. Trimming took off 6 bases at V and 3 bases at J, with 19 bases between the two ends. Germline V gives CDR1 GTSNPN, CDR2 SVGIG (reference sequence).

The rearrangement uses TRBV10-1 and TRBJ2-7; perhaps TRBD2 as D (5 bases). The CDR3 totals 13 residues. Germline V gene lookup returns CDR1 WNHNN and CDR2 SYGVQD (reference sequence). V lost 5 bases and J lost 5, with 13 bases in between. The chain's CDR3 is CASSRTGEDEQYF. In nucleotides, the CDR3 is TGCGCCAGCAGTAGGACTGGAGAGGACGAGCAGTACTTC.

CDR3 protein: CASSGEGVDGYTF. CDR3 coding DNA: TGTGCCAGCAGCGGGGAGGGTGTGGATGGCTACACCTTC. The chain links TRBV9 to TRBJ1-2; D not certain. The CDR3 has 13 amino acids. The germline CDR1 and CDR2 sequences are SGDLS and YYNGEE. V dropped 3 bases and J dropped 6 bases, with 12 bases sitting between them. The full variable domain, rest sourced from reference TRBV9 and TRBJ1-2, is DSGVTQTPKHLITATGQRVTLRCSPRSGDLSVYWYQQSLDQGLQFLIQYYNGEERAKGNILERFSAQQFPDLHSELNLSSLELGDSALYFCASSGEGVDGYTFGSGTRLTVV.

This rearrangement joins TRBV3-1 (or the pseudogene TRBV3-2) to TRBJ1-1; D is ambiguous. Trimming pared 4 bases from V and 8 bases from J, leaving 14 bases between. The CDR3 extends over 13 amino acids. Looked up from germline, CDR1 is LGHDT and CDR2 is YNNKEL (reference sequence). CDR3 sequence reads: CASSLTAGMEAFF. In DNA, the CDR3 is TGTGCCAGCAGCCTCACCGCTGGGATGGAAGCTTTCTTT.

CDR3 loop: CASSPAGTGATGELFF. The CDR3 bases are TGTGCCAGTAGTCCGGCCGGGACAGGGGCCACCGGGGAGCTGTTTTTT. V is TRBV19 and J is TRBJ2-2; 10 bases are shared with TRBD1. Germline V gene lookup returns CDR1 LNHDA and CDR2 SQIVND (reference sequence). The CDR3 consists of 16 residues. V gave up 5 bases and J gave up 4 bases; unmatched junction bases: 7.

V is TRBV12-5 and J is TRBJ2-1; 15 nucleotides align to TRBD2. CDR3 length equals 22 residues. With 3 bases clipped from V and 5 bases from J, the junction kept 20 bases outside the gene matches. Germline lookup yields CDR1 LGHNT and CDR2 FRNRAP. The CDR3 sequence is CASGFHKVPGLAGGRSDNEQFF. CDR3 bases: TGTGCTAGTGGTTTTCACAAAGTGCCGGGACTAGCGGGAGGAAGGTCCGACAATGAGCAGTTCTTC.

This clone was seen just once. The chain is built from TRBV28 and TRBJ1-4, with 8 positions matching TRBD1. Trimming took 5 bases from V and 7 from J; bases not matched to a gene: 12. The CDR3 consists of 16 residues. CDR1 is MDHEN and CDR2 is SYDVKM in the germline V gene. This CDR3 is CASSAQAGQGPEKLFF. CDR3 sequence (DNA): TGTGCCAGCAGTGCCCAAGCCGGACAGGGACCTGAAAAACTGTTTTTT.

This sequence joins TRBV19 and TRBJ1-2, with 7 bases that match TRBD1. Germline CDR1 LNHDA, CDR2 SQIVND (reference sequence). The V segment lost 7 bases and the J segment 3 bases; nucleotides outside the gene matches: 8. This CDR3 comprises 14 residues. The CDR3 DNA reads as TGTGCCAGTACCATCGACAGGGATTACTATGGCTACACCTTC. This codes for CASTIDRDYYGYTF.

The V call is TRBV19, the J call TRBJ2-6; D is perhaps TRBD1 or TRBD2 (5 bases each). There are 17 residues in the CDR3. V lost 5 bases and J 0 bases, leaving 14 bases between the germline ends. Germline values: CDR1 LNHDA, CDR2 SQIVND (reference sequence). The CDR3 DNA reads as TGTGCCAGTAGTGCAGAGGGGTTAAGCTCTGGGGCCAACGTCCTGACTTTC. It encodes CASSAEGLSSGANVLTF.

The chain joins TRBV9 to TRBJ2-2; D may be TRBD1 (5 bases). The V end was cut by 3 bases, the J end by 5 bases, with 8 bases between. Germline loops: CDR1 SGDLS, CDR2 YYNGEE. The CDR3 contains 13 residues. The CDR3 coding sequence is TGTGCCAGCAGCGAGGGGTCTACCGGGGAGCTGTTTTTT. Translated, it gives CASSEGSTGELFF. Complete variable domain (other parts from reference TRBV9 and TRBJ2-2): DSGVTQTPKHLITATGQRVTLRCSPRSGDLSVYWYQQSLDQGLQFLIQYYNGEERAKGNILERFSAQQFPDLHSELNLSSLELGDSALYFCASSEGSTGELFFGEGSRLTVL.